This is a list of T cell receptor beta chains from one sample in a study of shared clonotypes between healthy human individuals. Data came from immunoSEQ multiplex PCR; TCRdb stores just in-frame clones and leaves some out. Of 2 million to 2.5 million clones in the sample, 95% are singletons; the top ten hold more than 0.1%. Sequences were obtained from naive CD4+ T cells sorted from blood. The receptors here all came from a man aged 18 to 30 in good health. Each CDR3 is given with its conserved first and last residue. D genes are given only for firm matches.

>TRBJ1-1|-|TRBV27
TGTGCCAGCAGTTTGAAGGGGGACACTGAAGCTTTCTTT
CASSLKGDTEAFF
>TRBJ1-3|-|TRBV10-1
TGCGCCAGCATGCAGAGCTCTGGAAACACCATATATTTT
CASMQSSGNTIYF
>TRBJ1-1|-|TRBV5-1
TGCGCCAGCAGCCTGAGGGTAAACACTGAAGCTTTCTTT
CASSLRVNTEAFF
>TRBJ2-1|TRBD2|TRBV11-2
TGTGCCAGCAGCTCCCTGGGGGGGGCCTACAATGAGCAGTTCTTC
CASSSLGGAYNEQFF
>TRBJ1-2|TRBD1|TRBV10-3
TGTGCCATCAGTGAGTCGTCAGAGACAGGGACCTATGGCTACACCTTC
CAISESSETGTYGYTF
>TRBJ1-6|TRBD1|TRBV19
TGTGCCAGTAGTACTGGGACAGGGGGGCCCCTCCACTTT
CASSTGTGGPLHF
>TRBJ1-1|TRBD1|TRBV20-1
TGCAGTGCGCCCAGGGGGACTGAAGCTTTCTTT
CSAPRGTEAFF
>TRBJ2-5|TRBD1|TRBV5-1
TGCGCCAGCTGTACGGTACCGGGACAGGGTTACGAGACCCAGTACTTC
CASCTVPGQGYETQYF
>TRBJ2-4|TRBD2|TRBV7-2
TGTGCCAGCAGCTTAGCGGCGGGAGCCCAAAACATTCAGTACTTC
CASSLAAGAQNIQYF
>TRBJ2-3|TRBD2|TRBV10-1
TGCGCCAGCAGTTGGACTAGCGGGTCGAGAGATACGCAGTATTTT
CASSWTSGSRDTQYF
>TRBJ2-7|TRBD1|TRBV2
TGTGCCAGCAGTGATGGGACAGCCCCATTATACGAGCAGTACTTC
CASSDGTAPLYEQYF
>TRBJ1-2|-|TRBV5-1
TGCGCCAGCAGCTACGGATCCTTCGGCTACACCTTC
CASSYGSFGYTF
>TRBJ2-2|-|TRBV5-1
TGCGCCAGCAGCTTGGTGCAGGCCGGGGAGCTGTTTTTT
CASSLVQAGELFF
>TRBJ1-2|TRBD1|TRBV7-6
TGTGCCAGCAGCTTAGCGACGGGACAGGCAGACTATGGCTACACCTTC
CASSLATGQADYGYTF
>TRBJ2-3|TRBD1|TRBV5-1
TGCGCCAGCAGCTTGGGCCGGACAGGAGGCACAGATACGCAGTATTTT
CASSLGRTGGTDTQYF
>TRBJ1-4|-|TRBV27
TGTGCCAGCAGTTTGTGGAACGATGAAAAACTGTTTTTT
CASSLWNDEKLFF